This is a list of T cell receptor beta chains from one sample in a study of CD8+ T cells in alopecia areata. The protocol was immunoSEQ multiplex PCR, while the TCRdb copy is restricted to in-frame clones and leaves out a portion. Counted here are more than 200,000 clones, around 43% occurring once; the ten biggest clones make up roughly 2.6%. The sequencing here drew on CD4+ T cells sorted from blood, taken around week 37, from a patient treated with tofacitinib. The receptors originated from a human donor with alopecia areata. Both conserved end residues are part of each CDR3. The D gene is left open where the match is weak. Clone size, where shown, is once, few, many, or a class for clones that have expanded.

v_call: TRBV29-1
d_call: -
j_call: TRBJ2-5
clone_size: -
cdr3_aa: CSHRVSGTQYF
cdr3_nt: TGCAGTCATAGAGTGAGTGGGACCCAGTACTTC

v_call: TRBV7-3
d_call: -
j_call: TRBJ1-5
clone_size: -
cdr3_aa: CASTSPTDSRDGEIVQPQHF
cdr3_nt: TGTGCCAGCACCTCCCCAACGGACTCCCGGGACGGGGAAATCGTTCAGCCCCAGCATTTT

v_call: TRBV7-2
d_call: -
j_call: TRBJ2-3
clone_size: -
cdr3_aa: CASSPQGAADTQYF
cdr3_nt: TGTGCCAGCAGCCCCCAGGGTGCTGCGGATACGCAGTATTTT

v_call: TRBV5-4
d_call: -
j_call: TRBJ1-2
clone_size: -
cdr3_aa: CASSLGGPGGYTF
cdr3_nt: TGTGCCAGCAGCTTAGGCGGCCCGGGAGGCTACACCTTC

v_call: TRBV5-1
d_call: -
j_call: TRBJ2-7
clone_size: -
cdr3_aa: CASSSDGYEQYF
cdr3_nt: TGCGCCAGCAGCAGCGACGGATACGAGCAGTACTTC

v_call: TRBV11-2
d_call: -
j_call: TRBJ2-7
clone_size: -
cdr3_aa: CASSIQAGVYEQYF
cdr3_nt: TGTGCCAGCAGCATACAAGCGGGTGTCTACGAGCAGTACTTC

v_call: TRBV6-4
d_call: -
j_call: TRBJ1-2
clone_size: -
cdr3_aa: CASSDPDLGYTF
cdr3_nt: TGTGCCAGCAGTGACCCCGACCTGGGCTACACCTTC

v_call: TRBV27
d_call: -
j_call: TRBJ2-3
clone_size: -
cdr3_aa: CASRGHPSTDTQYF
cdr3_nt: TGTGCCAGCAGGGGACACCCTAGCACAGATACGCAGTATTTT

v_call: TRBV27
d_call: TRBD2
j_call: TRBJ2-7
clone_size: -
cdr3_aa: CASSPQGRSSGEYRRPYEQYF
cdr3_nt: TGTGCCAGCAGTCCACAGGGTAGGTCTAGCGGGGAGTATCGTCGCCCCTACGAGCAGTACTTC

v_call: TRBV5-1
d_call: -
j_call: TRBJ2-1
clone_size: -
cdr3_aa: CASSAYFPSSYNEQFF
cdr3_nt: TGCGCCAGCAGCGCGTACTTCCCCAGCTCCTACAATGAGCAGTTCTTC

v_call: TRBV15
d_call: -
j_call: TRBJ1-1
clone_size: -
cdr3_aa: CATSRDKQAYTEAFF
cdr3_nt: TGTGCCACCAGCAGAGATAAGCAGGCGTATACTGAAGCTTTCTTT

v_call: TRBV5-4
d_call: -
j_call: TRBJ2-7
clone_size: -
cdr3_aa: CASSPALGFREQYF
cdr3_nt: TGTGCCAGCAGCCCCGCCCTGGGGTTCCGCGAGCAGTACTTC

v_call: TRBV7-9
d_call: TRBD2
j_call: TRBJ2-1
clone_size: -
cdr3_aa: CASSLAPGLAGYNEQFF
cdr3_nt: TGTGCCAGCAGCTTAGCTCCGGGACTAGCAGGCTACAATGAGCAGTTCTTC

v_call: TRBV9
d_call: TRBD1
j_call: TRBJ1-1
clone_size: -
cdr3_aa: CASSETGVNTEAFF
cdr3_nt: TGTGCCAGCAGCGAAACAGGGGTGAACACTGAAGCTTTCTTT

v_call: TRBV29-1
d_call: -
j_call: TRBJ1-5
clone_size: -
cdr3_aa: CSVAGNSNQPQHF
cdr3_nt: TGCAGCGTTGCTGGGAATAGCAATCAGCCCCAGCATTTT

v_call: TRBV7-9
d_call: -
j_call: TRBJ2-5
clone_size: -
cdr3_aa: CASSLGQPPPETQYF
cdr3_nt: TGTGCCAGCAGCTTGGGGCAGCCCCCTCCAGAGACCCAGTACTTC

v_call: TRBV29-1
d_call: -
j_call: TRBJ2-6
clone_size: -
cdr3_aa: CSVAPQGLYSGANVLTF
cdr3_nt: TGCAGCGTTGCTCCTCAGGGGTTGTACTCTGGGGCCAACGTCCTGACTTTC

v_call: TRBV7-2
d_call: -
j_call: TRBJ1-1
clone_size: few
cdr3_aa: CASSPPPGRMNTEAFF
cdr3_nt: TGTGCCAGCAGCCCCCCCCCAGGGCGGATGAACACTGAAGCTTTCTTT

v_call: TRBV7-9
d_call: TRBD2
j_call: TRBJ2-7
clone_size: -
cdr3_aa: CASSQTRLAATYEQYF
cdr3_nt: TGTGCCAGCAGCCAAACCCGACTAGCGGCAACCTACGAGCAGTACTTC

v_call: TRBV2
d_call: TRBD1
j_call: TRBJ2-7
clone_size: -
cdr3_aa: CASSPRTGGSEQYF
cdr3_nt: TGTGCCAGCTCCCCCAGGACAGGGGGCTCCGAGCAGTACTTC

v_call: TRBV13
d_call: -
j_call: TRBJ1-5
clone_size: -
cdr3_aa: CASSLGGYRGNQPQHF
cdr3_nt: TGTGCCAGCAGCTTAGGTGGGTACAGGGGCAATCAGCCCCAGCATTTT

v_call: TRBV6-1
d_call: TRBD2
j_call: TRBJ2-1
clone_size: few
cdr3_aa: CASSPRTSMNEQFF
cdr3_nt: TGTGCCAGCAGCCCTAGGACTAGCATGAATGAGCAGTTCTTC

v_call: TRBV30
d_call: TRBD2
j_call: TRBJ2-1
clone_size: -
cdr3_aa: CAWTWGRAEQFF
cdr3_nt: TGTGCCTGGACCTGGGGGAGGGCCGAGCAGTTCTTC

v_call: TRBV30
d_call: TRBD2
j_call: TRBJ2-1
clone_size: -
cdr3_aa: CAWSVRLAGYNEQFF
cdr3_nt: TGTGCCTGGAGTGTTAGACTAGCGGGATACAATGAGCAGTTCTTC

v_call: TRBV23-1
d_call: -
j_call: TRBJ1-2
clone_size: few
cdr3_aa: CASSQSYVPGGISYGYTF
cdr3_nt: TGCGCCAGCAGTCAATCGTACGTCCCCGGGGGGATTTCATATGGCTACACCTTC

v_call: TRBV28
d_call: -
j_call: TRBJ1-4
clone_size: -
cdr3_aa: CASSLGYRSEKLFF
cdr3_nt: TGTGCCAGCAGTTTAGGGTATCGGTCGGAAAAACTGTTTTTT

v_call: TRBV9
d_call: -
j_call: TRBJ2-1
clone_size: -
cdr3_aa: CASSLRPQLDEQFF
cdr3_nt: TGTGCCAGCAGCTTAAGACCACAATTGGATGAGCAGTTCTTC

v_call: TRBV28
d_call: -
j_call: TRBJ2-5
clone_size: -
cdr3_aa: CASSARETQYF
cdr3_nt: TGTGCCAGCAGTGCCCGTGAGACCCAGTACTTC

v_call: TRBV7-9
d_call: -
j_call: TRBJ2-6
clone_size: -
cdr3_aa: CASSSSLGTGPGANVLTF
cdr3_nt: TGTGCCAGCAGCTCATCCCTCGGGACGGGGCCTGGGGCCAACGTCCTGACTTTC

v_call: TRBV30
d_call: TRBD1
j_call: TRBJ2-7
clone_size: -
cdr3_aa: CAWSPGTGIYEQYF
cdr3_nt: TGTGCCTGGTCCCCCGGGACAGGGATCTACGAGCAGTACTTC

v_call: TRBV9
d_call: -
j_call: TRBJ1-2
clone_size: few
cdr3_aa: CASSVASSYGYTF
cdr3_nt: TGTGCCAGCAGCGTAGCTTCGTCCTATGGCTACACCTTC

v_call: TRBV30
d_call: -
j_call: TRBJ2-4
clone_size: -
cdr3_aa: CAWSVEGGNIQYF
cdr3_nt: TGTGCCTGGAGTGTAGAGGGTGGAAACATTCAGTACTTC

v_call: TRBV7-9
d_call: TRBD1
j_call: TRBJ1-1
clone_size: few
cdr3_aa: CASSGTADDTEAFF
cdr3_nt: TGTGCCAGCAGTGGGACAGCTGATGACACTGAAGCTTTCTTT

v_call: TRBV30
d_call: -
j_call: TRBJ1-1
clone_size: few
cdr3_aa: CAGRGGVTEAFF
cdr3_nt: TGTGCCGGGCGTGGGGGAGTCACTGAAGCTTTCTTT

v_call: TRBV6-1
d_call: -
j_call: TRBJ1-1
clone_size: -
cdr3_aa: CATQDWGARTEAFF
cdr3_nt: TGTGCCACCCAGGACTGGGGGGCCCGCACTGAAGCTTTCTTT

v_call: TRBV6-6
d_call: -
j_call: TRBJ1-2
clone_size: -
cdr3_aa: CASSYDPGGSYGYTF
cdr3_nt: TGTGCCAGCAGTTACGACCCGGGAGGGTCCTATGGCTACACCTTC

v_call: TRBV6-5
d_call: -
j_call: TRBJ1-2
clone_size: few
cdr3_aa: CASTMTPRNNYGYTF
cdr3_nt: TGTGCCAGCACCATGACACCCAGGAACAACTATGGCTACACCTTC

v_call: TRBV19
d_call: TRBD1
j_call: TRBJ1-5
clone_size: -
cdr3_aa: CASSNRQGAVDQPQHF
cdr3_nt: TGTGCCAGTAGTAACAGACAGGGGGCAGTGGATCAGCCCCAGCATTTT

v_call: TRBV5-1
d_call: TRBD2
j_call: TRBJ2-5
clone_size: -
cdr3_aa: CASSDTSSGGSKTQYF
cdr3_nt: TGCGCCAGCAGCGATACTTCGTCGGGGGGATCGAAGACCCAGTACTTC

v_call: TRBV4-1
d_call: -
j_call: TRBJ1-5
clone_size: -
cdr3_aa: CASSQVPGGGNQPQHF
cdr3_nt: TGCGCCAGCAGCCAAGTGCCGGGGGGTGGGAATCAGCCCCAGCATTTT

v_call: TRBV5-1
d_call: -
j_call: TRBJ2-2
clone_size: -
cdr3_aa: CASSLALAGELFF
cdr3_nt: TGCGCCAGCAGCTTGGCCTTGGCCGGGGAGCTGTTTTTT

v_call: TRBV29-1
d_call: TRBD1
j_call: TRBJ1-1
clone_size: once
cdr3_aa: CSVSDRGLLWAFF
cdr3_nt: TGCAGCGTTTCGGACAGGGGGCTATTGTGGGCTTTCTTT

v_call: TRBV20-1
d_call: -
j_call: TRBJ2-5
clone_size: -
cdr3_aa: CSAPRVETQYF
cdr3_nt: TGCAGTGCCCCGAGGGTGGAGACCCAGTACTTC

v_call: TRBV27
d_call: -
j_call: TRBJ2-1
clone_size: -
cdr3_aa: CASSLSRIPSYNEQFF
cdr3_nt: TGTGCCAGCAGTTTAAGCAGGATACCTTCCTACAATGAGCAGTTCTTC

v_call: TRBV29-1
d_call: -
j_call: TRBJ2-3
clone_size: few
cdr3_aa: CSVERGAGTDTQYF
cdr3_nt: TGCAGCGTTGAACGGGGCGCGGGGACAGATACGCAGTATTTT